This record concerns one TCR beta chain sequence. Antigen: not known. Described treatment: around 19 received Ad26.COV2.S at low or high dose, single or two shots; roughly 5 received placebo; per-sample allocation not given. Sampling occurred on day 63 after the first vaccine or placebo injection. The sample is drawn from a study of Ad26.COV2.S vaccination and SARS-CoV-2 variants. Study findings and constraints: People who got the vaccine or the placebo had similar non-spike TCR breadth.

Some clones are missing from TCRdb's copy, which holds only in-frame ones; the method was immunoSEQ multiplex PCR. The data hold about 500,000 clones, with roughly 87% observed a single time. The germline V gene has CDR1 ENHRY and CDR2 SYGVKD. This CDR3 is 14 amino acids long. Trimming cost V 6 bases and J 2 bases; bases outside gene matches: 7. The material sequenced was peripheral blood, taken in a trial of Ad26.COV2.S vaccine versus placebo. The chain couples TRBV10-3 to TRBJ2-7, with TRBD1 identical over 7 bases. This sequence was found in a person aged 18-60 years who received the Ad26.COV2.S COVID-19 vaccine or a placebo. Written as DNA, the CDR3 is TGTGCCATCAGGAGGACAGGCCTGACCTACGAGCAGTACTTC. Its protein is CAIRRTGLTYEQYF.